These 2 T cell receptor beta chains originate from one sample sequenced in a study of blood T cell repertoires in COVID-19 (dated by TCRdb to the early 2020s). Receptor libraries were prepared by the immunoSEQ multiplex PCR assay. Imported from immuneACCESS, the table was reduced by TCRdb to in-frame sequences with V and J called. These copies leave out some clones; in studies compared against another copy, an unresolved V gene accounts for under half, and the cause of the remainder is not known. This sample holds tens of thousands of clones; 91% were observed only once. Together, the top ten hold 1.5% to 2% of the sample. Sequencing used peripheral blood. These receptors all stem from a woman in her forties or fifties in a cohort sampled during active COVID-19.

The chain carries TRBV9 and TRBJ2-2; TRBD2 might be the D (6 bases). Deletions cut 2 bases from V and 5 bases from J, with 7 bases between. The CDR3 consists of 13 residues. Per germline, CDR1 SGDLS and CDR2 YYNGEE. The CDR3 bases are TGTGCCAGCAGCGTTGGGGGGACCGGGGAGCTGTTTTTT. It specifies CASSVGGTGELFF.

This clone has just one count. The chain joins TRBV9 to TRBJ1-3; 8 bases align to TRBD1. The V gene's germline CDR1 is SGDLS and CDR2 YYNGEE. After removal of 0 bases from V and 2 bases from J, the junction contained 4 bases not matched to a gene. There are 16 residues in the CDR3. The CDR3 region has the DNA TGTGCCAGCAGCGTAGAGGGGACAGGTGCTGGAAACACCATATATTTT. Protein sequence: CASSVEGTGAGNTIYF.